This passage covers 13 T cell receptor beta chains from one sample sequenced in a study of identical twins. TCRdb re-analysed the 5' RACE reads in MiXCR, keeping a single row per CDR3 protein. This sample has about 720,000 distinct CDR3 sequences, with about 9.4% found just once. These records were also assigned to another study, of yellow fever vaccine responses in identical twins.

Sample: PBMCs. The receptor set was obtained from a woman younger than 35 in good health.

This clonotype showed up just a few times. The chain is built from TRBV20-1 and TRBJ2-7, with D possibly being TRBD2 (5 bases). CDR3 length equals 17 residues. Germline loops: CDR1 DFQATT, CDR2 SNEGSKA (reference sequence). Trimming pared 2 bases from V and 2 bases from J, leaving 22 bases between. The CDR3 loop reads CSARLAPPLRAAYEQYF. In nucleotides, the CDR3 is TGCAGTGCTAGATTAGCCCCGCCGTTGAGGGCGGCCTACGAGCAGTACTTC.

At least ten counts were recorded for this clonotype. This chain links TRBV7-2 with TRBJ2-7; D ambiguous. Germline V gives CDR1 SGHTA, CDR2 FQGNSA. The CDR3 contains 14 residues. V was cut by 5 bases and J by 1 base, with 12 bases left in between. Here the CDR3 reads CASSPEPSSYEQYF. In nucleotides, the CDR3 is TGTGCCAGCAGCCCCGAGCCCTCATCCTACGAGCAGTACTTC.

This sequence joins TRBV10-1 and TRBJ2-5; TRBD2 agrees at 9 bases. Looked up from germline, CDR1 is WNHNN and CDR2 is SYGVQD (reference sequence). The length of the CDR3 is 17 residues. The V gene end was trimmed by 4 bases and the J gene end by 2 bases; junction bases not matched to a gene: 11. The CDR3 coding sequence is TGCGCCAGCAGTGGGACTAGCGAACAAAACCTTCAAGAGACCCAGTACTTC. Translating gives CASSGTSEQNLQETQYF.

This clonotype was counted ten times or more. This rearrangement joins TRBV5-1 to TRBJ2-3, with D hard to call. Germline V gene sequence: CDR1 SGHRS, CDR2 YFSETQ. The V gene lost 4 bases and the J gene lost 2 bases, with 14 bases spanning the gap. The CDR3 runs 15 residues. CDR3 coding DNA: TGCGCCAGCAGCCTTGCGGAGTCCGTCACAGATACGCAGTATTTT. Protein product: CASSLAESVTDTQYF. The full variable domain, completed using reference TRBV5-1 and TRBJ2-3, is KAGVTQTPRYLIKTRGQQVTLSCSPISGHRSVSWYQQTPGQGLQFLFEYFSETQRNKGNFPGRFSGRQFSNSRSEMNVSTLELGDSALYLCASSLAESVTDTQYFGPGTRLTVL.

This clonotype was picked up one time. The gene calls are TRBV5-1 and TRBJ2-3, with TRBD2 matching 8 bases. The CDR3 runs to 14 residues. Losses at the gene ends were 4 bases for V and 5 bases for J; bases not matched to a gene: 6. CDR1 is SGHRS, CDR2 YFSETQ, per germline. The CDR3 DNA reads as TGCGCCAGCAGCCTCATAGCGGGAATAGATACGCAGTATTTT. Encoded protein: CASSLIAGIDTQYF. Together with reference TRBV5-1 and TRBJ2-3, the CDR3 gives the full variable domain: KAGVTQTPRYLIKTRGQQVTLSCSPISGHRSVSWYQQTPGQGLQFLFEYFSETQRNKGNFPGRFSGRQFSNSRSEMNVSTLELGDSALYLCASSLIAGIDTQYFGPGTRLTVL.

In its sample, this clonotype was seen a few times. CDR3 loop: CSAREDLAGGNSTDTQYF. The CDR3 DNA reads TGCAGTGCTAGAGAGGATCTAGCGGGAGGAAATAGCACAGATACGCAGTATTTT. The chain recombines TRBV20-1 with TRBJ2-3, with 11 bases identical to TRBD2. The J segment lost 0 bases and the V segment lost 0 bases, leaving 8 bases of the junction unmatched. Germline CDR1 is DFQATT and CDR2 is SNEGSKA (reference sequence). This CDR3 spans 18 amino acids.

Of note for this clonotype: The CDR3 end shows no conserved phenylalanine or tryptophan, and so a read error is likely. The V and J genes are TRBV12-3 or TRBV12-4 and TRBJ1-1; TRBD1 might be the D (5 bases). There are 13 residues in the CDR3. Between the trimmed V and J ends, which lost 8 bases and 1 base, there was a span of 11 bases. CDR3 amino acids: CASCLGANTEAFL. CDR3 bases: TGTGCCAGCTGCCTAGGGGCGAACACTGAAGCTTTCCTT.

This clonotype was seen only a few times. The rearrangement uses TRBV12-3 or TRBV12-4 and TRBJ2-1; D perhaps matches TRBD2 (5 bases). This CDR3 comprises 13 residues. Deletions cut 6 bases from V and 7 bases from J, with 13 bases between. DNA of the CDR3: TGTGCCAGCAGAAGCGGAGTCTCAAATGAGCAGTTCTTC. This gives the protein CASRSGVSNEQFF.

J is TRBJ2-5 and V is TRBV7-2, with 9 bases matching TRBD2. V was clipped by 8 bases and J by 3 bases; unmatched bases: 7. The CDR3 spans 14 residues. Per germline, CDR1 SGHTA and CDR2 FQGNSA. CDR3 amino acids: CASSPSGRKETQYF. The DNA of the CDR3 is TGTGCCAGCTCCCCCAGCGGGAGGAAAGAGACCCAGTACTTC.

This clonotype appeared many times. The V gene is TRBV7-8, the J gene TRBJ2-7; a possible D gene is TRBD1 (5 bases). CDR3 length equals 18 residues. V was shortened by 1 base and J by 5 bases, with 24 bases between the two germline ends. CDR1 and CDR2 from the germline V gene are SGHVS and FQNEAQ. CDR3 bases: TGTGCCAGCAGCTTAGGGGCAGTGGGGCCAACGTATACTGACGAGCAGTACTTC. Translation: CASSLGAVGPTYTDEQYF.

The chain employs TRBV5-1 and TRBJ1-1; D uncertain. CDR3 length equals 14 residues. Deletions cut 4 bases from V and 3 bases from J, with 13 bases between. Per germline, CDR1 SGHRS and CDR2 YFSETQ. DNA of the CDR3: TGCGCCAGCAGCCGAGACGTATCCGACACTGAAGCTTTCTTT. It is translated as CASSRDVSDTEAFF. Based on the CDR3 plus reference TRBV5-1 and TRBJ1-1, the full variable domain is KAGVTQTPRYLIKTRGQQVTLSCSPISGHRSVSWYQQTPGQGLQFLFEYFSETQRNKGNFPGRFSGRQFSNSRSEMNVSTLELGDSALYLCASSRDVSDTEAFFGQGTRLTVV.

This clonotype occurred a few times. V usage is TRBV25-1 and J usage is TRBJ2-1; TRBD1 matches at 8 bases. The length of the CDR3 is 16 residues. The germline V gene encodes CDR1 MGHDK and CDR2 SYGVNS. Trimming at V came to 1 base and at J to 8 bases, leaving 10 bases not matched to a gene. CDR3: CASSESLDRASDEQFF. The CDR3 DNA is TGTGCCAGCAGTGAATCGTTGGACAGGGCCTCGGATGAGCAGTTCTTC.

The chain is built from TRBV20-1 and TRBJ2-5, with 8 bases lining up with TRBD2. Losses at the gene ends were 2 bases for V and 2 bases for J; bases not matched to a gene: 7. The CDR3 is 15 residues long. Germline CDR1 DFQATT, CDR2 SNEGSKA (reference sequence). CDR3 in amino acids: CSARRPGLAQETQYF. CDR3 nucleotide sequence: TGCAGTGCTAGACGCCCCGGACTAGCTCAAGAGACCCAGTACTTC.